This TCR beta chain was identified in a study of blood T cell repertoires in COVID-19. The authors' processing: Researchers report that nucleated cell counts were estimated from reference gene primer amplification. Produced via immunoSEQ multiplex PCR; TCRdb's table is partial and in-frame only. The V and J calls and clone size come from that table; D and trimming were worked out from the DNA. Of just under 350,000 clones in the sample, around nine tenths were seen once. While infection was still active, Seattle patients were enrolled and then followed longitudinally. CDR3 length: 12 amino acids. Germline values: CDR1 MNHEY, CDR2 SMNVEV (reference sequence). Trimming removed 10 bases at V and 6 bases at J, with 10 bases between.

This TCR was sampled from a woman aged 65 to 85 with COVID-19, enrolled during active disease. The specimen sequenced was peripheral blood. V is TRBV27 and J is TRBJ1-6; the D is unclear. In DNA, the CDR3 is TGTGCCACCAAAAGGAGTAATTCACCCCTCCACTTT. Translated, it gives CATKRSNSPLHF.